This is a list of T cell receptor beta chains from one sample in a study of cytomegalovirus exposure and HLA in healthy donors. TCRdb's copy holds only in-frame clones and misses some; the assay was immunoSEQ multiplex PCR. The data show about 160,000 clones, roughly 79% seen once. Sequencing used PBMCs. The receptors here all came from a woman aged 35 to 49 in good health and CMV-seropositive. The CDR3 runs from the conserved cysteine through the conserved F or W.

v_gene: TRBV20-1; j_gene: TRBJ1-5; CDR3aa: CSARIQGAQHF
v_gene: TRBV30; j_gene: TRBJ2-5; CDR3aa: CAWSVLRGGPETQYF
v_gene: TRBV7-2; j_gene: TRBJ2-1; CDR3aa: CASSLASAGGPNNEQFF
v_gene: TRBV5-1; j_gene: TRBJ1-2; CDR3aa: CASSPGQGMIGYTF
v_gene: TRBV6-5; j_gene: TRBJ1-5; CDR3aa: CASSYSPVPLNQPQHF
v_gene: TRBV25-1; j_gene: TRBJ1-2; CDR3aa: CASSDSGDYGYTF
v_gene: TRBV5-1; j_gene: TRBJ1-2; CDR3aa: CASSQGQWNYGYTF
v_gene: TRBV13; j_gene: TRBJ1-1; CDR3aa: CASSPKDTVNTEAFF
v_gene: TRBV27; j_gene: TRBJ1-1; CDR3aa: CATYAPRGNSNTEAFF
v_gene: TRBV5-8; j_gene: TRBJ2-7; CDR3aa: CASSLAGGNEQYF
v_gene: TRBV7-8; j_gene: TRBJ1-4; CDR3aa: CASSSLSVAEKLFF
v_gene: TRBV5-5; j_gene: TRBJ1-2; CDR3aa: CASSLATTGEGGYTF
v_gene: TRBV7-3; j_gene: TRBJ1-1; CDR3aa: CASSLSGNTEAFF
v_gene: TRBV7-9; j_gene: TRBJ1-2; CDR3aa: CSSSRVNYGYTF
v_gene: TRBV4-1; j_gene: TRBJ2-4; CDR3aa: CASSQGLAGPERSQYF